Given below is one T cell receptor beta chain in context. Purification of the CD8+ and CD4+ T cells relied on negative isolation, and TEMRA cells underwent FACS enrichment. Germline-derived CDR1 and CDR2 are SNHLY and FYNNEI. The CDR3 is 18 residues long. The V segment lost 6 bases and the J segment 4 bases; nucleotides outside the gene matches: 14. This record belongs to a study of CD8 T cells in Susac syndrome. Random hexamers were used to reverse transcribe the RNA input (about 0.45 to 1 ug). Coverage of TCR beta CDR3 amplification by immunoSEQ multiplex PCR extended to 54 Vbeta and 13 Jbeta. MiXCR, applied by TCRdb to the immunoSEQ multiplex PCR reads, yields one record per CDR3 protein. The profile covers some 250,000 distinct CDR3 sequences, with about 95% appearing a single time and 0.1% taken by the ten largest.

This clonotype originated in a human donor with Susac syndrome. The chain links TRBV2 to TRBJ2-7; TRBD2 aligns across 14 bases. Sequenced input: CD4+ T cells from PBMCs. The CDR3 loop is CASSSLYGLAGGGYEQYF. The CDR3 coding sequence is TGTGCCAGCAGCTCGCTCTACGGACTAGCGGGAGGTGGGTACGAGCAGTACTTC.